The rows below give T cell receptor beta chains drawn from one sample of a study of blood T cells in healthy people across ages. TCRdb fed the 5' RACE reads into MiXCR, producing one record per CDR3 protein. The sample holds around 1,000,000 distinct CDR3 sequences, around 25% seen once. These same data were also listed under a study on T cells of mothers and their children.

What was sequenced was blood. Receptors originate from a girl aged 2 to 10 in good health. Both conserved end residues are part of each CDR3. The D gene is left open where the match is weak. For some rows the clone size is stated as once, few or many, or as a class when expanded; others skip it.

j_call clone_size v_call d_call cdr3_nt cdr3_aa
TRBJ2-2 few TRBV24-1 TRBD1 TGTGCCACCAGTGACTACGCCGGGACAGGGTACACCGGGGAGCTGTTTTTT CATSDYAGTGYTGELFF
TRBJ2-2 - TRBV6-5 - TGTGCCAGCAGTTTCCGGGACAATGGGGAGCTGTTTTTT CASSFRDNGELFF
TRBJ2-1 few TRBV7-6 - TGTGCCAGCAGCTCCAGGGGGGAGGCTAATGAGCAGTTCTTC CASSSRGEANEQFF
TRBJ1-4 few TRBV28 - TGTGCCAGCAGATTAGGACCAAATGAAAAACTGTTTTTT CASRLGPNEKLFF
TRBJ2-1 few TRBV6-1 TRBD2 TGTGCCAGCAGTGAAGCACTAGCGGGCCGGGCCTACAATGAGCAGTTCTTC CASSEALAGRAYNEQFF
TRBJ2-1 - TRBV29-1 - TGCAGCGTTGAATTTATAAAACAGGGCGCGGGGGAGCAGTTCTTC CSVEFIKQGAGEQFF
TRBJ2-7 - TRBV7-2 TRBD1 TGTGCCAGCAGCTCACCGGGACAGGGCTACCACGAGCAGTACTTC CASSSPGQGYHEQYF
TRBJ2-7 - TRBV20-1 - TGCAGTGCTAGAGGTAGCGGACTCTACGAGCAGTACTTC CSARGSGLYEQYF
TRBJ2-7 few TRBV4-3 TRBD2 TGCGCCAGCAGCCAAGAATTAGCGGGGGGGACCTACGAGCAGTACTTC CASSQELAGGTYEQYF
TRBJ2-1 - TRBV12-3/TRBV12-4 TRBD2 TGTGCCAGCGGGGGACTAGCGGGTTCCAATGAGCAGTTCTTC CASGGLAGSNEQFF
TRBJ2-1 few TRBV7-8 TRBD2 TGTGCCAGCAGCTTAGAGGGGGGACTAGCGGGGGGGCGGAGCAATGAGCAGTTCTTC CASSLEGGLAGGRSNEQFF
TRBJ2-1 - TRBV9 TRBD2 TGTGCCAGCAGCGTAGAGGGACTAGGAGTAAATGAGCAGTTCTTC CASSVEGLGVNEQFF
TRBJ2-7 few TRBV6-5 - TGTGCCAGCTCTGTCCTGGGGCCGACCTACGAGCAGTACTTC CASSVLGPTYEQYF
TRBJ2-7 - TRBV5-1 - TGCGCCAGCAGCTTGGATCCAGGGTCTTTGTCCTACGAGCAGTACTTC CASSLDPGSLSYEQYF
TRBJ1-3 few TRBV7-9 TRBD1 TGTGCCAGCAGCGATATACAGGGGGCGACTGGAAACACCATATATTTT CASSDIQGATGNTIYF
TRBJ2-3 - TRBV5-1 TRBD1 TGCGCCAGCAGCTTGGGGGGACAGGGGGCCAGCACAGATACGCAGTATTTT CASSLGGQGASTDTQYF
TRBJ1-6 few TRBV18 - TGTGCCTGCTCACGGGACCAAAATAATTCACCCCTCCACTTT CACSRDQNNSPLHF
TRBJ1-2 - TRBV11-1 - TGTGCCAGCAGCCTCGGGCTGGCACAGGGCTACACCTTC CASSLGLAQGYTF
TRBJ1-4 - TRBV5-1 TRBD1 TGCGCCAGCAGCTCGCCAGACAGGGACGTTGGAAAACTGTTTTTT CASSSPDRDVGKLFF
TRBJ1-4 few TRBV21-1 - TGTGCCAGCAGCAAAGTCCAGGGGCAGACAACTAATGAAAAACTGTTTTTT CASSKVQGQTTNEKLFF
TRBJ2-3 - TRBV6-2/TRBV6-3 TRBD2 TGTGCCAGCAGTTTAGCGGGGGGGCCGCCAGATACGCAGTATTTT CASSLAGGPPDTQYF
TRBJ2-5 few TRBV29-1 - TGCAGCGTTGGGGAGGCTGGGGGAGAGACCCAGTACTTC CSVGEAGGETQYF
TRBJ2-1 - TRBV6-1 TRBD2 TGTGCCAGCAGTGACGCACGCGGGACTACCTTATCCAATGAGCAGTTCTTC CASSDARGTTLSNEQFF